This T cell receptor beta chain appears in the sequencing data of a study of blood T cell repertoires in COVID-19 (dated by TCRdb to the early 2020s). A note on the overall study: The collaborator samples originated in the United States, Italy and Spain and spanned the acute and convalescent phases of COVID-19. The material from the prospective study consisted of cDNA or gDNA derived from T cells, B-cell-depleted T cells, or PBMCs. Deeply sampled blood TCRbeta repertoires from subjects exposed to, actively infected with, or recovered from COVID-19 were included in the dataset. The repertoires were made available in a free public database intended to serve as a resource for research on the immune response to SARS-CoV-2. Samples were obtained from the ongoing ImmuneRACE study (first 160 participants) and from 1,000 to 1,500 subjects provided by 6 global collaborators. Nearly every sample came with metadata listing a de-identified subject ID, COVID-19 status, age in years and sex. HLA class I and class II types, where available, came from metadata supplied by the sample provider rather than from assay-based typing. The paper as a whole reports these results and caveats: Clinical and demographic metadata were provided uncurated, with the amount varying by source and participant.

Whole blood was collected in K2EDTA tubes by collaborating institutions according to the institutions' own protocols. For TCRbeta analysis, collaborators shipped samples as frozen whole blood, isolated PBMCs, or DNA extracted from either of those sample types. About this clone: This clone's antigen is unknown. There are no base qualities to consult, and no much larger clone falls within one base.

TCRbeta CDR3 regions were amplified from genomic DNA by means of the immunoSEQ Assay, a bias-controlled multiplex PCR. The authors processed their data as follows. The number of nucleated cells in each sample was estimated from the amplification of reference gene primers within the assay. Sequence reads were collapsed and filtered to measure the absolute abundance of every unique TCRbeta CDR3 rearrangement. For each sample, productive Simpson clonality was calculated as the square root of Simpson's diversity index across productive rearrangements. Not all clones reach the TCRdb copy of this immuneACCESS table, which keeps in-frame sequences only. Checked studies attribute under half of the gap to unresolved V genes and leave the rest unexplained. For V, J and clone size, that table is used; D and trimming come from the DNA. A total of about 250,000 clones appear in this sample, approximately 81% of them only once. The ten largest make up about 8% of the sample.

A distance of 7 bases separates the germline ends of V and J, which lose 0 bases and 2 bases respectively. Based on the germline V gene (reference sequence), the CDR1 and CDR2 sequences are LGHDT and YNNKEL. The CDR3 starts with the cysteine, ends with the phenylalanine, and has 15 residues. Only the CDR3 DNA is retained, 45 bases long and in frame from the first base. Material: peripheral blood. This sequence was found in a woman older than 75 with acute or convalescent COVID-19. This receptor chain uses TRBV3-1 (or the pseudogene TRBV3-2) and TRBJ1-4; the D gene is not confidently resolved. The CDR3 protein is CASSQDRVTNEKLFF. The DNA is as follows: TGTGCCAGCAGCCAAGATCGGGTCACTAATGAAAAACTGTTTTTT.